This T cell receptor beta chain was captured by sequencing in a study of spatial heterogeneity in lung cancer. Study-level background: Sequencing covered available follow-up PBMC samples collected a median of roughly 2 years after resection. Study-level results: Resection blood, more than follow-up blood, showed ubiquitous expanded tumor TCRs.

As for time point: blood at routine non-recurrence follow-up after resection. Unsorted tumor, nontumor lung tissue or cryopreserved PBMC supplied the whole RNA. V shed 1 base and J shed 8 bases, with 12 bases lying between them. CDR3 size: 14 residues. Germline V gene sequence: CDR1 SGHTA, CDR2 FQGNSA. This clonotype was seen at least ten times. Its antigen is not identified. TCRdb fed the 5' RACE reads into MiXCR, producing one record per CDR3 protein. This repertoire shows roughly 26,000 distinct CDR3 sequences, 5% to 6% found once; its top ten account for 20% to 25%. The TCR comes from a male donor with early-stage non-small cell lung cancer. The specimen comprised PBMCs, sampled at follow-up. V and J are TRBV7-2 and TRBJ2-1; D remains ambiguous. The CDR3, as DNA: TGTGCCAGCAGCTTAGGGCTTGGAGTCGATGAGCAGTTCTTC. Translated: CASSLGLGVDEQFF.